Below are 16 T cell receptor beta chains sequenced from a single sample in a study of Tregs in tolerant kidney transplant recipients. Measured with immunoSEQ multiplex PCR; TCRdb has only the in-frame clones, and not every one. The data contain about 21,000 clones, 81% of them singletons. Mixed chimerism was transient after nonmyeloablative marrow transplants from related graft donors. This specimen was CD8+ T cells from blood (PBMCs), taken 6 months after the transplant. The receptors were gathered from a human patient who received a combined kidney and bone marrow transplant. Some T cells could come from the graft donor.

The V and J genes are TRBV15 and TRBJ2-5; TRBD2 agrees at 11 bases. The CDR3 covers 14 residues. Looked up from germline, CDR1 is LNHNV and CDR2 is YYDKDF (reference sequence). Unmatched junction bases numbered 1, after V lost 4 bases and J lost 3 bases. The CDR3 sequence is CATSKLAGEETQYF. DNA for the CDR3: TGTGCCACCAGCAAACTAGCGGGAGAAGAGACCCAGTACTTC.

The rearrangement links TRBV19 to TRBJ2-2, with 9 positions matching TRBD1. With V trimmed by 1 base and J by 7 bases, 10 bases remained unmatched. There are 17 residues in the CDR3. Germline-derived CDR1 and CDR2 are LNHDA and SQIVND (reference sequence). The CDR3 reads CASSIASGTGFVGELFF. The CDR3 nucleotides are TGTGCCAGTAGTATAGCGTCCGGGACAGGGTTCGTCGGGGAGCTGTTTTTT.

J is TRBJ2-4 and V is TRBV7-9; possibly TRBD1 for D (7 bases). The CDR3 extends over 15 amino acids. Trimming took off 5 bases at V and 7 bases at J, with 18 bases between the two ends. Germline V gives CDR1 SEHNR, CDR2 FQNEAQ (reference sequence). The CDR3 spells CASSQGDFRQNIQYF. The CDR3 DNA follows: TGTGCCAGCAGCCAGGGGGACTTCCGTCAGAACATTCAGTACTTC. The full variable domain, completed using reference TRBV7-9 and TRBJ2-4, is DTGVSQNPRHKITKRGQNVTFRCDPISEHNRLYWYRQTLGQGPEFLTYFQNEAQLEKSRLLSDRFSAERPKGSFSTLEIQRTEQGDSAMYLCASSQGDFRQNIQYFGAGTRLSVL.

The chain links TRBV2 to TRBJ2-5, with D tentatively TRBD2 (7 bases). The better agreement between TRBJ2-7 and the DNA end casts doubt on the J call. This CDR3 is built from 15 residues. The germline V gene has CDR1 SNHLY and CDR2 FYNNEI. The CDR3 protein is CASSDPAGAGDEQYF. The CDR3 bases are TGTGCCAGCAGTGATCCTGCGGGGGCCGGCGACGAGCAGTACTTC.

The chain links TRBV10-3 to TRBJ2-7, with D hard to call. V was clipped by 6 bases and J by 0 bases, with 9 bases between them. This CDR3 is 13 amino acids long. Per germline, CDR1 ENHRY and CDR2 SYGVKD. The CDR3 coding sequence is TGTGCCATCAGAACGGCGGACTCCTACGAGCAGTACTTC. This encodes CAIRTADSYEQYF.

V usage is TRBV5-6 and J usage is TRBJ2-2; 8 nucleotides line up with TRBD1. V was clipped by 8 bases and J by 6 bases; unmatched bases: 9. CDR1 is SGHDT and CDR2 is YYEEEE in the germline V gene. The CDR3 extends over 14 amino acids. CDR3 sequence (DNA): TGTGCCAGTCTTGGACAGGGTTTAGCCGGGGAGCTGTTTTTT. Its protein is CASLGQGLAGELFF.

This rearrangement joins TRBV7-2 to TRBJ2-1; D unresolved. CDR1 and CDR2 (germline): SGHTA, FQGNSA. V was clipped by 4 bases and J by 8 bases, with 9 bases between them. This CDR3 is built from 12 residues. CDR3 sequence: CASSSYLHEQFF. The DNA of the CDR3 is TGTGCCAGCAGCTCCTATCTACATGAGCAGTTCTTC.

In nucleotides, the CDR3 is TGTGCCAGCAGCCCAATAGGGGTTACCGGGGAGCTGTTTTTT. Translated: CASSPIGVTGELFF. The chain recombines TRBV7-3 with TRBJ2-2; a weak D match, TRBD1 (5 bases). V was pared by 5 bases and J by 5 bases, with 12 bases between. Per germline, CDR1 SGHTA and CDR2 FQGTGA. The CDR3 runs to 14 residues.

The chain recombines TRBV7-3 with TRBJ2-3; D remains ambiguous. From germline, CDR1 is SGHTA and CDR2 FQGTGA. V was trimmed by 5 bases and J by 2 bases, leaving 11 bases between them. CDR3 length: 14 amino acids. For the CDR3, the DNA is TGTGCCAGCAGCCCGAGGCCGCACACAGATACGCAGTATTTT. This translates into CASSPRPHTDTQYF. Combining the CDR3 with reference TRBV7-3 and TRBJ2-3 gives the whole variable domain GAGVSQTPSNKVTEKGKYVELRCDPISGHTALYWYRQSLGQGPEFLIYFQGTGAADDSGLPNDRFFAVRPEGSVSTLKIQRTERGDSAVYLCASSPRPHTDTQYFGPGTRLTVL.

To note about this clone: The junction differs from germline at one of its ends, possibly a read error. The rearrangement joins TRBV19 to TRBJ1-1; D is undetermined. This CDR3 is built from 13 residues. Germline CDR1 and CDR2: LNHDA and SQIVND (reference sequence). In DNA form, the CDR3 reads TGTGCCAGTAGTGAGGCGGGTTGGGCTGACGCTTTCTTT. Its translation: CASSEAGWADAFF.

This clone was observed a single time. The chain uses TRBV19 and TRBJ2-5, with TRBD2 matching 10 bases. CDR3 length: 14 amino acids. J lost 4 bases, V lost 5 bases, and 4 bases had no gene match. CDR1 and CDR2 (germline): LNHDA, SQIVND (reference sequence). This CDR3 is CASSGLAVRETQYF. As DNA, the CDR3 is TGTGCCAGTAGTGGACTAGCGGTTCGAGAGACCCAGTACTTC.

This clone appeared a few times. J is TRBJ1-2 and V is TRBV7-9, with TRBD1 as a possible D gene (6 bases). Germline CDR1 and CDR2: SEHNR and FQNEAQ (reference sequence). The germline V and J ends were trimmed by 1 base and 4 bases, with 13 bases remaining between them. The CDR3 totals 15 residues. For the CDR3, the DNA is TGTGCCAGCAGCTTAGACCAGGGGTATGGCTATGGCTACACCTTC. It is translated as CASSLDQGYGYGYTF. The full variable domain, its missing parts supplied by reference TRBV7-9 and TRBJ1-2, is DTGVSQNPRHKITKRGQNVTFRCDPISEHNRLYWYRQTLGQGPEFLTYFQNEAQLEKSRLLSDRFSAERPKGSFSTLEIQRTEQGDSAMYLCASSLDQGYGYGYTFGSGTRLTVV.

The V call is TRBV6-7, the J call TRBJ2-1; TRBD2 aligns across 8 bases. TRBV6-7 is treated as an ORF (open reading frame) with a function not yet certain. The CDR3 length is 16 residues. The trim removed 2 bases at V and 5 bases at J, leaving 8 bases unmatched. In DNA, the CDR3 is TGTGCCAGCAGTTACCCCCGGGCGGGAGGAAACAATGAGCAGTTCTTC. It codes for CASSYPRAGGNNEQFF.

The chain couples TRBV4-2 to TRBJ2-5; the D gene is possibly TRBD1 (6 bases). This CDR3 has 18 residues. Trimming cost V 0 bases and J 0 bases, with 17 bases left between them. CDR1 LGHNA and CDR2 YNFKEQ come from the germline V gene. As DNA, the CDR3 is TGTGCCAGCAGCCAAGACCCGACAGGCGAAATCTACCAAGAGACCCAGTACTTC. As protein: CASSQDPTGEIYQETQYF.

The chain recombines TRBV7-2 with TRBJ2-7; 8 bases fit TRBD2. The CDR3 sequence is 15 residues long. J lost 2 bases, V lost 4 bases, and 7 bases had no gene match. CDR1 and CDR2 (germline): SGHTA, FQGNSA. The CDR3 nucleotides are TGTGCCAGCAGCTCGGCCGGGGGGGGAGCCTACGAGCAGTACTTC. Amino acids: CASSSAGGGAYEQYF.

This chain joins TRBV19 and TRBJ2-7; D possibly corresponds to TRBD2 (6 bases). The CDR3 runs to 14 residues. The ends were cut back, 1 base at V and 1 base at J, with 8 bases in the middle. Germline V lookup: CDR1 LNHDA, CDR2 SQIVND (reference sequence). The CDR3 reads CASSIVGGSYEQYF. CDR3 DNA sequence: TGTGCCAGTAGTATAGTCGGGGGTTCCTACGAGCAGTACTTC.